The 19 T cell receptor beta chains given below trace back to one sample, sequenced in a study of blood T cell repertoires in COVID-19. Some clones are missing from TCRdb's copy, which holds only in-frame ones; the method was immunoSEQ multiplex PCR. The profile covers 45,000 to 75,000 clones, with almost 90% appearing a single time and approximately 4.3% taken by the ten largest. The sample consisted of peripheral blood. Receptors originate from a man aged 60 to 69 with acute or convalescent COVID-19.

The chain links TRBV5-1 to TRBJ1-3, with 7 positions matching TRBD1. Germline V gives CDR1 SGHRS, CDR2 YFSETQ. V lost 3 bases and J lost 0; bases outside the gene matches: 3. The CDR3 extends over 15 amino acids. CDR3 nucleotides: TGCGCCAGCAGCTCGGGACAGTCCTCTGGAAACACCATATATTTT. Amino acids: CASSSGQSSGNTIYF.

The gene calls are TRBV19 and TRBJ2-5; 16 nucleotides align to TRBD2. V trimming: 4 bases; J trimming: 2 bases; junction bases outside the gene matches: 1. The germline CDR1 and CDR2 sequences are LNHDA and SQIVND (reference sequence). CDR3 length: 16 residues. As DNA, the CDR3 is TGTGCCAGTAGTAGGGGACTAGCGGGAGGGCAAGAGACCCAGTACTTC. It specifies CASSRGLAGGQETQYF.

J is TRBJ2-2 and V is TRBV7-9; 8 nucleotides agree with TRBD2. The V and J ends lost 3 bases and 6 bases, in that order; junction bases with no gene match: 9. The length of the CDR3 is 16 residues. Germline assignment: CDR1 SEHNR and CDR2 FQNEAQ (reference sequence). CDR3 sequence reads: CASSFLAGLFSGELFF. Written as DNA, the CDR3 is TGTGCCAGCAGCTTTTTAGCGGGACTGTTCTCCGGGGAGCTGTTTTTT.

This clone was detected once. The chain links TRBV7-2 to TRBJ2-1; TRBD2 aligns across 8 bases. J lost 8 bases, V lost 5 bases, and 8 bases had no gene match. The CDR3 has 14 amino acids. CDR1 is SGHTA, CDR2 FQGNSA, per germline. This chain's CDR3 is CASSRAGRGDEQFF. The CDR3 DNA is TGTGCCAGCAGCCGCGCGGGGCGGGGGGATGAGCAGTTCTTC.

The rearrangement uses TRBV15 and TRBJ1-4; no definite D call. Germline lookup yields CDR1 LNHNV and CDR2 YYDKDF (reference sequence). Trimming shortened V by 4 bases and J by 9 bases, and 15 bases separated the two germline ends. CDR3 size: 14 residues. This chain's CDR3 is CATSIRKETKKLFF. CDR3 DNA: TGTGCCACCAGCATACGGAAAGAAACTAAAAAACTGTTTTTT.

This sequence joins TRBV11-2 and TRBJ2-5, with D possibly TRBD2 on 5 matching bases. Germline assignment: CDR1 SGHAT and CDR2 FQNNGV. CDR3 length: 13 amino acids. Trimming removed 5 bases at V and 1 base at J, with 8 bases between. The CDR3 reads CASSATTQETQYF. The CDR3 nucleotides are TGTGCCAGCAGCGCGACTACCCAAGAGACCCAGTACTTC.

V and J are TRBV30 and TRBJ1-2; 8 positions match TRBD1. The germline CDR1 and CDR2 sequences are GTSNPN and SVGIG (reference sequence). The junction had 14 bases not matched to a gene; V was cut back by 0 bases and J by 8 bases. This CDR3 contains 16 residues. In DNA form, the CDR3 reads TGTGCCTGGAGTGTACCGGGGACAGGAGTAATGGCGGGCTACACCTTC. This codes for CAWSVPGTGVMAGYTF.

The genes are TRBV30 and TRBJ2-2; weak D call: TRBD2 (6 bases). CDR3 length: 15 residues. V was shortened by 4 bases and J by 6 bases, with 18 bases between the two germline ends. The germline CDR1 and CDR2 sequences are GTSNPN and SVGIG (reference sequence). CDR3: CAWTGGAGISGELFF. The CDR3 bases are TGTGCCTGGACTGGAGGGGCGGGAATCTCCGGGGAGCTGTTTTTT.

The chain joins TRBV11-1 to TRBJ2-2; 8 bases fit TRBD2. V dropped 0 bases and J dropped 6; count of bases not matched to a gene: 6. CDR1 is SGHAT and CDR2 is FQDESV in the germline V gene (reference sequence). CDR3 length equals 16 residues. CDR3: CASSLAPAGVAGELFF. For the CDR3, the DNA is TGTGCCAGCAGCTTAGCTCCAGCGGGAGTAGCCGGGGAGCTGTTTTTT. Full variable domain (rest looked up from reference TRBV11-1 and TRBJ2-2): EAEVAQSPRYKITEKSQAVAFWCDPISGHATLYWYRQILGQGPELLVQFQDESVVDDSQLPKDRFSAERLKGVDSTLKIQPAELGDSAMYLCASSLAPAGVAGELFFGEGSRLTVL.

This sequence joins TRBV19 and TRBJ2-3; D perhaps matches TRBD1 (5 bases). The CDR3 runs to 15 residues. V was clipped by 1 base and J by 3 bases, with 11 bases between them. The germline V gene encodes CDR1 LNHDA and CDR2 SQIVND (reference sequence). The CDR3 coding sequence is TGTGCCAGTAGTATAGGGCGAACAGGTACAGATACGCAGTATTTT. Its protein product is CASSIGRTGTDTQYF.

Only a few counts were recorded for this clone. This chain links TRBV11-3 with TRBJ2-3, with a tentative D call TRBD1 (6 bases). The length of the CDR3 is 14 residues. V dropped 5 bases and J dropped 1 base, with 10 bases sitting between them. Per germline, CDR1 SGHNT and CDR2 YENEEA. The CDR3 sequence: CASSPEGGTDTQYF. In nucleotides, the CDR3 is TGTGCCAGCAGCCCTGAGGGGGGCACAGATACGCAGTATTTT.

V and J are TRBV24-1 and TRBJ1-5, with 7 bases aligning to TRBD1. J was trimmed by 5 bases and V by 6 bases; bases with no gene match: 6. The germline CDR1 and CDR2 sequences are KGHDR and SFDVKD. The CDR3 extends over 14 amino acids. CDR3 DNA sequence: TGTGCCACCAGTCCAGGGGGAGGCGATCAGCCCCAGCATTTT. It encodes CATSPGGGDQPQHF.

This clone came up a few times. This chain joins TRBV28 and TRBJ2-1; perhaps TRBD2 as D (5 bases). V dropped 3 bases and J dropped 5 bases, with 11 bases sitting between them. This CDR3 has 14 amino acids. Germline V gene sequence: CDR1 MDHEN, CDR2 SYDVKM. DNA of the CDR3: TGTGCCAGCAGTTTCCGGACTCTGAACAATGAGCAGTTCTTC. As protein: CASSFRTLNNEQFF.

J is TRBJ1-4 and V is TRBV7-9; no reliable D call. CDR1 is SEHNR and CDR2 is FQNEAQ in the germline V gene (reference sequence). The CDR3 is made up of 14 amino acids. V was cut by 5 bases and J by 8 bases, with 15 bases left in between. CDR3 sequence reads: CASSDIRVGEKLFF. The DNA for the CDR3 is TGTGCCAGCAGCGACATCCGAGTGGGCGAAAAACTGTTTTTT.

V and J are TRBV2 and TRBJ2-7, with 9 nucleotides matching TRBD2. The CDR3 sequence is 17 residues long. Per germline, CDR1 SNHLY and CDR2 FYNNEI. After removal of 7 bases from V and 4 bases from J, the junction contained 17 bases not matched to a gene. The CDR3 nucleotides read TGTGCCAGCACCGAAGGTGGTGGGCTAGCGGGACGATACGAGCAGTACTTC. Translating it yields CASTEGGGLAGRYEQYF.

The genes are TRBV5-6 and TRBJ2-3; 7 nucleotides align to TRBD1. The germline CDR1 and CDR2 sequences are SGHDT and YYEEEE. V lost 7 bases to trimming and J lost 5 bases; unmatched junction nucleotides: 7. The CDR3 length is 13 residues. The CDR3 DNA reads as TGTGCCAGCGGCTCCACAGGGGTAGATACGCAGTATTTT. This codes for CASGSTGVDTQYF.

The chain is built from TRBV2 and TRBJ2-1; TRBD1 aligns across 8 bases. This CDR3 has 15 amino acids. Germline trimming cut 5 bases from V and 5 bases from J; bases unmatched to any gene: 8. The germline V gene has CDR1 SNHLY and CDR2 FYNNEI. CDR3 DNA: TGTGCCAGCAGTTACCAGCAGGGGGCGCACAATGAGCAGTTCTTC. Translating it yields CASSYQQGAHNEQFF.

The gene calls are TRBV7-9 and TRBJ1-1; the match to TRBD1 covers 7 bases. Trimming removed 5 bases from V and 4 bases from J; junction bases left unmatched: 4. The CDR3 spans 13 residues. CDR1 is SEHNR and CDR2 is FQNEAQ in the germline V gene (reference sequence). The CDR3 DNA follows: TGTGCCAGCAGCCCCGGGACAGCCACTGAAGCTTTCTTT. It is translated as CASSPGTATEAFF.

The chain joins TRBV2 to TRBJ1-2, with D hard to call. The CDR3 has 14 residues. V lost 4 bases and J lost 0, with 9 bases in between. CDR1 SNHLY and CDR2 FYNNEI come from the germline V gene. CDR3 residues: CASSVGDSNYGYTF. CDR3 sequence (DNA): TGTGCCAGCAGTGTGGGAGACTCTAACTATGGCTACACCTTC.